These 6 T cell receptor beta chains came from one sample sequenced in a study of blood T cell repertoires in COVID-19. TCRdb's table, derived via immunoSEQ multiplex PCR, lists solely in-frame clones and lacks some. In the table there are some 150,000 clones, about 81% of which are singletons. The specimen was peripheral blood. These receptor sequences come from a woman in her sixties or seventies with acute or convalescent COVID-19.

The chain combines TRBV4-2 with TRBJ1-2; perhaps TRBD1 as D (5 bases). Trimming left V 2 bases short and J 8 bases short, with 9 bases between. The germline V gene has CDR1 LGHNA and CDR2 YNFKEQ. This CDR3 comprises 12 residues. The CDR3 sequence: CASSQSQGGYTF. In nucleotides, the CDR3 is TGTGCCAGCAGCCAAAGCCAGGGAGGCTACACCTTC.

This sequence joins TRBV21-1 and TRBJ2-2; TRBD2 reflects the table's D call only, with no check against the DNA. TRBV21-1 corresponds to a pseudogene. The CDR3 spans 16 residues. CDR3 nucleotide sequence: TGTGCCAGCAGCAAAGTTCCGCGGGGGTACACCGGGGAGCTGTTTTTT. It encodes CASSKVPRGYTGELFF.

The chain uses TRBV19 and TRBJ2-2, with D possibly being TRBD2 (6 bases). Looked up from germline, CDR1 is LNHDA and CDR2 is SQIVND (reference sequence). This CDR3 is 13 amino acids long. This chain's CDR3 is CAAGRANTGELFF. The CDR3 region has the DNA TGTGCTGCGGGACGCGCAAACACCGGGGAGCTGTTTTTT.

The chain has TRBV19 and TRBJ2-3; D is possibly TRBD1 (6 bases). Deletions cut 6 bases from V and 3 bases from J, with 16 bases between. Germline V CDR1 and CDR2: LNHDA, SQIVND (reference sequence). CDR3 length: 15 residues. The CDR3 here is CASRMGQGRTDTQYF. In nucleotides, the CDR3 is TGTGCCAGTAGGATGGGACAAGGGCGTACAGATACGCAGTATTTT.

This chain joins TRBV12-3 or TRBV12-4 and TRBJ1-2; tentative D call: TRBD1 (5 bases). The CDR3 covers 13 residues. Trimming removed 7 bases from V and 7 bases from J, with 16 bases in between. This CDR3 reads CASTQGGAGGYTF. CDR3 bases: TGTGCCAGCACCCAGGGAGGCGCGGGTGGCTACACCTTC.

This rearrangement joins TRBV7-6 to TRBJ1-1; tentatively, D is TRBD1 (5 bases). Germline assignment: CDR1 SGHVS and CDR2 FNYEAQ. This CDR3 contains 15 residues. Between the trimmed V and J ends, which lost 1 base and 4 bases, there was a span of 13 bases. CDR3 DNA: TGTGCCAGCAGCTTAGGCGGAATAGGGGTCACTGAAGCTTTCTTT. Its translation is CASSLGGIGVTEAFF.